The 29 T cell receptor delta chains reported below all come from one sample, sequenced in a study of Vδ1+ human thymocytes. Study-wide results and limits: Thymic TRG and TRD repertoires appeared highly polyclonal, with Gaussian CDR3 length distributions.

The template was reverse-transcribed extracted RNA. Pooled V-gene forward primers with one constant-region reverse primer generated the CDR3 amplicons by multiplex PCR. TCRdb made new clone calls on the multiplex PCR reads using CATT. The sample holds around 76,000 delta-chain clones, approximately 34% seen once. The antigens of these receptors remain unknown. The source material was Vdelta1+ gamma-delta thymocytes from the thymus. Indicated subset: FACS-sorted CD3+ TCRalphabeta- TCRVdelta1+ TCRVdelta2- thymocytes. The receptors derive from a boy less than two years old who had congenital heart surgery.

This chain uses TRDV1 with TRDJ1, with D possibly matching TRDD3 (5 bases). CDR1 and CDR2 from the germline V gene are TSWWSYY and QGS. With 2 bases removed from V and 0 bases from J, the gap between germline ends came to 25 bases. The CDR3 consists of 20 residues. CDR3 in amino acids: CALGETALPGRHLYTDKLIF. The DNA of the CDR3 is TGTGCTCTTGGGGAAACGGCTCTGCCTGGGCGCCATCTTTACACCGATAAACTCATCTTT.

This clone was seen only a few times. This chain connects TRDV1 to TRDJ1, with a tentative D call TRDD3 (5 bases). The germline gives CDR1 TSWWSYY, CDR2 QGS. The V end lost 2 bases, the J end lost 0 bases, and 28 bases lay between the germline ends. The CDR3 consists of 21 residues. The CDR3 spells CALGEIPRSYNTGRYTDKLIF. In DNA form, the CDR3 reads TGTGCTCTTGGGGAAATCCCCCGAAGTTATAATACGGGAAGGTACACCGATAAACTCATCTTT.

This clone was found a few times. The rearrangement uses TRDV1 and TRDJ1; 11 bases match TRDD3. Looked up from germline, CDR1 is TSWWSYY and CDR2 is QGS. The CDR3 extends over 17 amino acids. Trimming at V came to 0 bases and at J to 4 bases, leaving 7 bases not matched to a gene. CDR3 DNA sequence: TGTGCTCTTGGGGAACTCTATGGGGGATACGCCATCGATAAACTCATCTTT. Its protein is CALGELYGGYAIDKLIF.

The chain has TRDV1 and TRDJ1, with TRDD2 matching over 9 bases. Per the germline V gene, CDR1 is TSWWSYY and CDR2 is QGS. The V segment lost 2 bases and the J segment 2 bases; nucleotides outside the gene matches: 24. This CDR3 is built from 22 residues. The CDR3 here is CALGEASFLPTGMTLVTDKLIF. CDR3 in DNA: TGTGCTCTTGGGGAAGCCTCCTTCCTTCCTACAGGGATGACGCTGGTAACCGATAAACTCATCTTT.

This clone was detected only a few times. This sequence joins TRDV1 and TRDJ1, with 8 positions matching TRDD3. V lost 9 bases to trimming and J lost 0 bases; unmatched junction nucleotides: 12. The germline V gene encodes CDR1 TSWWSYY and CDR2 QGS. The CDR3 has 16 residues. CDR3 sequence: CALQQGIPWYTDKLIF. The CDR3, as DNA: TGTGCTCTCCAACAGGGGATACCTTGGTACACCGATAAACTCATCTTT.

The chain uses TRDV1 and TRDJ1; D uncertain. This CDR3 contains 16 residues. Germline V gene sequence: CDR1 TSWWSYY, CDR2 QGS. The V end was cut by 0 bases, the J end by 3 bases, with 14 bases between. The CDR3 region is CALGELSHGYPDKLIF. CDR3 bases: TGTGCTCTTGGGGAACTCTCTCATGGGTACCCCGATAAACTCATCTTT.

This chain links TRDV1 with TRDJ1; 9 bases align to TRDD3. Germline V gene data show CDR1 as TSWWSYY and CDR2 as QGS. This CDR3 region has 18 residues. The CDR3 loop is CALGASLPLWGICDKLIF. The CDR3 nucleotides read TGTGCCCTGGGGGCTTCCTTGCCCCTTTGGGGGATATGCGATAAACTCATCTTT.

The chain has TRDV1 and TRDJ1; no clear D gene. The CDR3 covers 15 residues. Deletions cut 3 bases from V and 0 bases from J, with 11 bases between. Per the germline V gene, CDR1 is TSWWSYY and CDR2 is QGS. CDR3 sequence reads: CALGERNLYTDKLIF. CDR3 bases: TGTGCTCTTGGGGAGCGGAATCTGTACACCGATAAACTCATCTTT.

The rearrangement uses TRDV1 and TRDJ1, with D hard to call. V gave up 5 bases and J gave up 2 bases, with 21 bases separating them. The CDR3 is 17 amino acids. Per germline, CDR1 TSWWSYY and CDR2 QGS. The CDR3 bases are TGTGCTCTTGGGACCCCTCGGGGTCCTGGCCCAACCGATAAACTCATCTTT. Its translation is CALGTPRGPGPTDKLIF.

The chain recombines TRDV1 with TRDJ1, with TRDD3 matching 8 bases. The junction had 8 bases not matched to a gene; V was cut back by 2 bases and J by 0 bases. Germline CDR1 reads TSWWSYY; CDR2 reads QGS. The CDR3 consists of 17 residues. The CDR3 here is CALGENLGGYDTDKLIF. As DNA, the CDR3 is TGTGCTCTTGGGGAAAACCTCGGGGGATATGACACCGATAAACTCATCTTT.

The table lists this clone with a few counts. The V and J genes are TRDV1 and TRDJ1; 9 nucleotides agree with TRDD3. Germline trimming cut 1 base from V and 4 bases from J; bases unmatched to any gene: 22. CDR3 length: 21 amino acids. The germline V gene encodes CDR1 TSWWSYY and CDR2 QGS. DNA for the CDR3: TGTGCTCTTGGGGAACCGGGTCCCGCCGGGTACTGGGGGACGTACCTCGATAAACTCATCTTT. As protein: CALGEPGPAGYWGTYLDKLIF.

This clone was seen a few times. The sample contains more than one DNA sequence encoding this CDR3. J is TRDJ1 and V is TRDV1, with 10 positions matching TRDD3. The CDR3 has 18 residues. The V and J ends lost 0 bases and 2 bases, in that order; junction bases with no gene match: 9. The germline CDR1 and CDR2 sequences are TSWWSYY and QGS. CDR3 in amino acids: CALGELVILLGDTDKLIF. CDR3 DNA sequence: TGTGCTCTTGGGGAACTCGTGATCCTACTGGGGGATACCGATAAACTCATCTTT.

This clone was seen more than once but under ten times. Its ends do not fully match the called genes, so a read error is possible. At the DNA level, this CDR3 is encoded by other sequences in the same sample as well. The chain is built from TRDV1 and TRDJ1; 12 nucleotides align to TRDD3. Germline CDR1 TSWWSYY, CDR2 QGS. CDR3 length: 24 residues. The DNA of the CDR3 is TGCGCTCTTGGGGAACTCCTTCCATACTGGGGGATACAATGGAGGGACCTCTACACCGATAAACTCATCTTT. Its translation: CALGELLPYWGIQWRDLYTDKLIF.

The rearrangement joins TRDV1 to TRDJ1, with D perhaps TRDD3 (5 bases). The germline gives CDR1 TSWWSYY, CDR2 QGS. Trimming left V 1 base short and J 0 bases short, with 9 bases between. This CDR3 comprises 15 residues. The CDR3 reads CALGERRGYTDKLIF. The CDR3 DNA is TGTGCTCTTGGGGAACGGAGGGGGTACACCGATAAACTCATCTTT.

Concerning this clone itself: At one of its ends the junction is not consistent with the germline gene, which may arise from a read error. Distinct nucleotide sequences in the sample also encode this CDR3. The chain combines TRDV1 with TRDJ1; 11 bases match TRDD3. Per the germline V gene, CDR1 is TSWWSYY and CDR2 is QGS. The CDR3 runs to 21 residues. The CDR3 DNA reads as TGTGCTCTTGGGGCCCCTTCCTACCTACTGGGGGATAGGGCGTACACTGATAAACTCATCTTT. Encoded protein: CALGAPSYLLGDRAYTDKLIF.

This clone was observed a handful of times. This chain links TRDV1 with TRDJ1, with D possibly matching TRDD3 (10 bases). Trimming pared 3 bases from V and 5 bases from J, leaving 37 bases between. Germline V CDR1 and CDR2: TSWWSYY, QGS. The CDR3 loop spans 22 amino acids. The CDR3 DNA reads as TGTGCTCTTGGGGACTGGGCACCTTCCTACATTCCCTGGGGGATAACAACTGATAAACTCATCTTT. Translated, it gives CALGDWAPSYIPWGITTDKLIF.

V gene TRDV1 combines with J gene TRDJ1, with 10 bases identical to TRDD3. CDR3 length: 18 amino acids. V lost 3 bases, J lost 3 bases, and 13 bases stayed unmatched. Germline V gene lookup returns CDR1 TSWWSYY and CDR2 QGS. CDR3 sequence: CALGEKPWGIPRADKLIF. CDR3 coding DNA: TGTGCTCTTGGGGAGAAGCCTTGGGGGATACCGAGGGCCGATAAACTCATCTTT.

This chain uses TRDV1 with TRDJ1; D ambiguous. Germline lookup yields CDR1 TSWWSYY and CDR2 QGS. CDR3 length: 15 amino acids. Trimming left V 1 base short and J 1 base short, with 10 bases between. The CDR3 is CALGEPPRFTDKLIF. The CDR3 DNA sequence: TGTGCTCTTGGGGAACCCCCTAGGTTCACCGATAAACTCATCTTT.

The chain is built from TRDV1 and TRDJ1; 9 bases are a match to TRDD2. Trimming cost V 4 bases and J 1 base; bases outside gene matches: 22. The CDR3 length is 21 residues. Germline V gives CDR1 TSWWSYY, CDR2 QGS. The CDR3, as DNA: TGTGCTCTTGGGGCCGGGCCTTCCTACGGGCCTGGGAGATCCGGCACCGATAAACTCATCTTT. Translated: CALGAGPSYGPGRSGTDKLIF.

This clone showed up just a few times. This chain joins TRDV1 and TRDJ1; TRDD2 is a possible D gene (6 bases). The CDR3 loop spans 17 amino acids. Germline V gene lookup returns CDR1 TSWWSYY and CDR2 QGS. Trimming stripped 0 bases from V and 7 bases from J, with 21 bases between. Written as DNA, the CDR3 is TGTGCTCTTGGGGAACTCCACCTCCTACTTACTCGGGGTAAACTCATCTTT. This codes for CALGELHLLLTRGKLIF.

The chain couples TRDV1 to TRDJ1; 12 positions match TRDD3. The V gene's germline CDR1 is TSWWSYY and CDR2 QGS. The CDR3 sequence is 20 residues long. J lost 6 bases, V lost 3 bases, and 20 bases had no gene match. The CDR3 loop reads CALGDTLPTLLLGDTHKLIF. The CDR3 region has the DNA TGTGCTCTTGGGGATACTCTTCCTACCCTTCTACTGGGGGATACTCATAAACTCATCTTT.

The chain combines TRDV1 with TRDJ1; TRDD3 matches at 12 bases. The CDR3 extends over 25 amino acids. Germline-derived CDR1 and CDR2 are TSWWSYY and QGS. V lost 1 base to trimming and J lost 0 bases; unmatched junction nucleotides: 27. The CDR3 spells CALGERVPSYAGGYASRLYTDKLIF. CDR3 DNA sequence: TGTGCTCTTGGGGAACGGGTCCCTTCCTACGCTGGGGGATACGCTAGTCGGCTTTACACCGATAAACTCATCTTT.

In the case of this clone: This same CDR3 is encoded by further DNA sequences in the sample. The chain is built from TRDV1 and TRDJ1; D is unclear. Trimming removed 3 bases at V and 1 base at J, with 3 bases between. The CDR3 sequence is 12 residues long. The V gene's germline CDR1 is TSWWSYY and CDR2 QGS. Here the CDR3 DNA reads TGTGCTCTTGGGGACCTCACCGATAAACTCATCTTT. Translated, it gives CALGDLTDKLIF.

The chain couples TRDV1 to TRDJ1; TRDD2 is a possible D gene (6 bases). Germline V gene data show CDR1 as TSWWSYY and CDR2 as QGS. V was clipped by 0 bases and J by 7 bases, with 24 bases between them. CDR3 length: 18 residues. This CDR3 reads CALGELPFASWRVVKLIF. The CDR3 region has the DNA TGTGCTCTTGGGGAACTCCCTTTTGCTTCCTGGAGGGTAGTTAAACTCATCTTT.

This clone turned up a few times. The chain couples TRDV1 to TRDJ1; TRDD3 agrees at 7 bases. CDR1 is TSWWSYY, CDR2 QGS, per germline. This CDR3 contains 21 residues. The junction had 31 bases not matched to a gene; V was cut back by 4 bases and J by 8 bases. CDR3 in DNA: TGTGCTCTTGGGGGAACCATCCACGGGATTCCACTCTGGGGATATGTCGAGAAACTCATCTTT. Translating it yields CALGGTIHGIPLWGYVEKLIF.

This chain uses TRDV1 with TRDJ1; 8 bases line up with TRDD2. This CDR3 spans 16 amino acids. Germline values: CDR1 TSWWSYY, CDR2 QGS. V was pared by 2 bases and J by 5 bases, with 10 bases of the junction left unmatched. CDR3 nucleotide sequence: TGTGCTCTTGGGGAAGGCCTTCCTAAACGACATGATAAACTCATCTTT. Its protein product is CALGEGLPKRHDKLIF.

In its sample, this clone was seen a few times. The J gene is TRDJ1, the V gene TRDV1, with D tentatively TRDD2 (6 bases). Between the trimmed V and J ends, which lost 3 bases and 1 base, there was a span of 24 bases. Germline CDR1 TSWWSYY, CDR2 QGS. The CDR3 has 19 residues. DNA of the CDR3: TGTGCTCTTGGGGATAGTTGGGACTTCCTTTCACTGTCCACCGATAAACTCATCTTT. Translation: CALGDSWDFLSLSTDKLIF.

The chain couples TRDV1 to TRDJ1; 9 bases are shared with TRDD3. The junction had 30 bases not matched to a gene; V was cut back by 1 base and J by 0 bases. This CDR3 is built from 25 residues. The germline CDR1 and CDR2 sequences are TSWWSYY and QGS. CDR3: CALGERLFPTEVGDRAWRYTDKLIF. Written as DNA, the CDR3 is TGTGCTCTTGGGGAACGCTTGTTTCCTACTGAGGTGGGGGATAGGGCCTGGCGGTACACCGATAAACTCATCTTT.

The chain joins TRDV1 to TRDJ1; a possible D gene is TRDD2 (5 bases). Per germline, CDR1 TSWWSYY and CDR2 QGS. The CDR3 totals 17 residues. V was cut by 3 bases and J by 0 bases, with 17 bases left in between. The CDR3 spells CALGDPILGVYTDKLIF. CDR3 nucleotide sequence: TGTGCTCTTGGGGATCCTATCCTTGGCGTGTACACCGATAAACTCATCTTT.